This TCR beta chain was identified during a study of T cell repertoires in cytomegalovirus infection. Study-level information: Public TCR beta signatures provided an indication of both CMV infection and a matching HLA type.

TCRdb itself ran the reads through MiXCR, one entry per CDR3 protein. The sample includes fewer than 200,000 distinct CDR3 sequences, about a tenth of them seen just once. This clonotype was found a few times. The germline V gene encodes CDR1 DFQATT and CDR2 SNEGSKA (reference sequence). This CDR3 has 13 amino acids. The V gene lost 3 bases and the J gene lost 8 bases, with 16 bases spanning the gap. This clonotype originated in a human donor in good health (CMV status not recorded). Some clones in this sample may be carry-over from other donors' samples. The sample taken for sequencing was PBMCs. The rearrangement links TRBV20-1 to TRBJ1-2; the D gene is possibly TRBD1 (6 bases). For the CDR3, the DNA is TGCAGTGCTAGTGCTGGGGGCACGGGAGGCTACACCTTC. It translates to CSASAGGTGGYTF.